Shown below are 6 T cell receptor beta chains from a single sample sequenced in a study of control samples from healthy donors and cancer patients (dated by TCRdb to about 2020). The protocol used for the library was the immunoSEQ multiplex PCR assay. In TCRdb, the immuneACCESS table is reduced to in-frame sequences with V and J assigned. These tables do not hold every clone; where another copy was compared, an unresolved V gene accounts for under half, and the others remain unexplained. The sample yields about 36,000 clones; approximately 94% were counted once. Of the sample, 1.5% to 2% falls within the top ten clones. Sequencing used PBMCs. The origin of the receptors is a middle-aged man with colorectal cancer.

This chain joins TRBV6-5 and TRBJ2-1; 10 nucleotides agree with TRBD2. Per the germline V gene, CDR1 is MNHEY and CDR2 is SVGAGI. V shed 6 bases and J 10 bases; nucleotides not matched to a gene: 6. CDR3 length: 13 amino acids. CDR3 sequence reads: CASRLAGAREQFF. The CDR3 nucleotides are TGTGCCAGCAGGCTAGCGGGGGCCAGGGAGCAGTTCTTC.

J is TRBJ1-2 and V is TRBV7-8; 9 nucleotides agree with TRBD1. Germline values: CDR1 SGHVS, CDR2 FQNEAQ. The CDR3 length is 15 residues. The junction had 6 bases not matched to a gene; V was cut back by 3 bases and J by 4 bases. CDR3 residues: CASSFRGQGSYGYTF. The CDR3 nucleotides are TGTGCCAGCAGCTTTCGCGGACAGGGGAGCTATGGCTACACCTTC.

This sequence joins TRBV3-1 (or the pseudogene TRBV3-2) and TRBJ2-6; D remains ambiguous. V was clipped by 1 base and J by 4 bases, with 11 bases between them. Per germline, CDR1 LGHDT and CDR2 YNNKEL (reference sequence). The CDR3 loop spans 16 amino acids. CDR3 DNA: TGTGCCAGCAGCCAAGTGACCGCTCGGGGGGCCAACGTCCTGACTTTC. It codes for CASSQVTARGANVLTF.

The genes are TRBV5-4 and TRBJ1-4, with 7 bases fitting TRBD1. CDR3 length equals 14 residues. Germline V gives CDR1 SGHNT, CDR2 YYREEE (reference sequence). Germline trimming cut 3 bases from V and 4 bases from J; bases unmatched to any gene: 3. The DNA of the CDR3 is TGTGCCAGCAGCTCGGGACAGAGTAATGAAAAACTGTTTTTT. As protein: CASSSGQSNEKLFF.

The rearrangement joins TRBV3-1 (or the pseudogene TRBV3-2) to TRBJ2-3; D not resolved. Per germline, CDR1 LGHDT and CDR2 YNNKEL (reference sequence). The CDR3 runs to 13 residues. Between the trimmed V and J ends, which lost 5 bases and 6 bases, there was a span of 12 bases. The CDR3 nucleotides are TGTGCCAGCAGCTATCTAGGGTCTGATACGCAGTATTTT. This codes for CASSYLGSDTQYF.

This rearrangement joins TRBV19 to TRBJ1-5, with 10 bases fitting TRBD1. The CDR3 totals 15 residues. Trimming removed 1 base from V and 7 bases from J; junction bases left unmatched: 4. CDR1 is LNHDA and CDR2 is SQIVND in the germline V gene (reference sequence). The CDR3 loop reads CASSIGQGAGQPQHF. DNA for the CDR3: TGTGCCAGTAGTATAGGACAGGGGGCCGGGCAGCCCCAGCATTTT.